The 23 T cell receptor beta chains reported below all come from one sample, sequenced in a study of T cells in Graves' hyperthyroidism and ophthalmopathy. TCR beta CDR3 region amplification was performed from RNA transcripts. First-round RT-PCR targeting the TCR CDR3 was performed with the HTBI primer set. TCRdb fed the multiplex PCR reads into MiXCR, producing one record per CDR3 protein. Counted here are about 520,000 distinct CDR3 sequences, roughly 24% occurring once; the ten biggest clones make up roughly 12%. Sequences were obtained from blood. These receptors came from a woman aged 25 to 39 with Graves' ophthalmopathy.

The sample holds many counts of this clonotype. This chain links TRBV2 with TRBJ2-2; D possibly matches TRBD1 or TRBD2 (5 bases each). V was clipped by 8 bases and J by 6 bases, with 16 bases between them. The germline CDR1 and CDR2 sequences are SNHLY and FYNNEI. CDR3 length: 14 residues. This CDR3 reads CASRGFAGSGELFF. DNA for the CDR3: TGTGCCAGCCGAGGGTTCGCAGGGTCCGGGGAGCTGTTTTTT.

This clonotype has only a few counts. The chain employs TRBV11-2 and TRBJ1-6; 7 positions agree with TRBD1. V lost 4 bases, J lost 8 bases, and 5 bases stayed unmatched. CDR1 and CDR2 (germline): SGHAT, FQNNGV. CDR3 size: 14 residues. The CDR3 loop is CASSSTGRDSPLHF. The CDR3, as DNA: TGTGCCAGCAGCTCGACAGGGAGGGATTCACCCCTCCACTTT.

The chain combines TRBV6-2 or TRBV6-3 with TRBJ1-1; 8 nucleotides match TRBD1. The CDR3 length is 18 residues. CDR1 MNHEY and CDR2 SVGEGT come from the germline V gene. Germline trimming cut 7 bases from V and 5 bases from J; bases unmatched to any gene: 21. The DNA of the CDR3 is TGTGCCAGCACCCTCGCACCGGGTCAGGGGGCAGTTGGAACTGAAGCTTTCTTT. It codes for CASTLAPGQGAVGTEAFF.

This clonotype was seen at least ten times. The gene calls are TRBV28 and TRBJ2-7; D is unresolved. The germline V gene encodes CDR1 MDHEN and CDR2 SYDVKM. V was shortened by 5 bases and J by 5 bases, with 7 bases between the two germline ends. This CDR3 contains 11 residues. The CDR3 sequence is CASSRAHEQYF. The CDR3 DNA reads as TGTGCCAGCAGTAGGGCCCACGAGCAGTACTTC. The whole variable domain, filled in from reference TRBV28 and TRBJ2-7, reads DVKVTQSSRYLVKRTGEKVFLECVQDMDHENMFWYRQDPGLGLRLIYFSYDVKMKEKGDIPEGYSVSREKKERFSLILESASTNQTSMYLCASSRAHEQYFGPGTRLTVT.

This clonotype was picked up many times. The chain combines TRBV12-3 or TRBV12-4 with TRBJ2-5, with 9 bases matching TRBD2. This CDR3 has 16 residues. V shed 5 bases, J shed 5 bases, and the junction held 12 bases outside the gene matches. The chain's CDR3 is CASSPLAGGLRETQYF. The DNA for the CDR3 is TGTGCCAGCAGTCCCCTTGCGGGGGGGCTGAGGGAGACCCAGTACTTC.

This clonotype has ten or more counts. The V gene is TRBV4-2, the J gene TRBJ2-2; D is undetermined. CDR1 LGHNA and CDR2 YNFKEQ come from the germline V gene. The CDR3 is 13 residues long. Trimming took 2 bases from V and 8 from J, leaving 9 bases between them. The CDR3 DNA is TGTGCCAGCAGCCAAAAGGTCGGGGGGGAGCTGTTTTTT. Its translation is CASSQKVGGELFF.

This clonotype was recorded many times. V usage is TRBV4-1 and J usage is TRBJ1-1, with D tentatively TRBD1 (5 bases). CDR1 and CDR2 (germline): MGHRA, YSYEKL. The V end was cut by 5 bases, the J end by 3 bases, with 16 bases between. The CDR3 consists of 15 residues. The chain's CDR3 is CASSVPERGDTEAFF. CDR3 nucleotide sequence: TGCGCCAGCAGCGTCCCCGAGCGGGGGGACACTGAAGCTTTCTTT.

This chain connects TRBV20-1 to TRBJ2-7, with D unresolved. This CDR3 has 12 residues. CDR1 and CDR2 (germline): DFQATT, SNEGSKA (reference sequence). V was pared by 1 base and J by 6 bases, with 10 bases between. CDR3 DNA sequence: TGCAGTGCTAGAGCAGAAGCAGCCGAGCAGTACTTC. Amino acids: CSARAEAAEQYF.

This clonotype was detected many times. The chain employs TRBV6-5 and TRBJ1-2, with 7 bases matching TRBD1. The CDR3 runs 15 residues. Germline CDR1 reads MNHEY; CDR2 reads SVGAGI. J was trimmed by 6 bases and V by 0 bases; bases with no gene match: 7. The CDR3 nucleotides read TGTGCCAGCAGTTACTCGATTTCGACAGGGAATGGCTACACCTTC. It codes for CASSYSISTGNGYTF.

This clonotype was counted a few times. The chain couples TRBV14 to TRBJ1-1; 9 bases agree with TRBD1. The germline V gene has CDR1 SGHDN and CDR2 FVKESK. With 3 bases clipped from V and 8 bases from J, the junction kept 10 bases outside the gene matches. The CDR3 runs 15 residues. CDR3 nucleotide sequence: TGTGCCAGCAGCCAGCACCGGGACAGGGTAATCGAAGCTTTCTTT. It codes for CASSQHRDRVIEAFF. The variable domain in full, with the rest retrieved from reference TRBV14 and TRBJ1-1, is EAGVTQFPSHSVIEKGQTVTLRCDPISGHDNLYWYRRVMGKEIKFLLHFVKESKQDESGMPNNRFLAERTGGTYSTLKVQPAELEDSGVYFCASSQHRDRVIEAFFGQGTRLTVV.

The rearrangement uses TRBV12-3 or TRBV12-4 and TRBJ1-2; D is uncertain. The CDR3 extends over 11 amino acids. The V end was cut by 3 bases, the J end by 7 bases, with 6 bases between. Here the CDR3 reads CASSFGTGYTF. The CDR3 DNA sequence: TGTGCCAGCAGTTTTGGTACTGGCTACACCTTC.

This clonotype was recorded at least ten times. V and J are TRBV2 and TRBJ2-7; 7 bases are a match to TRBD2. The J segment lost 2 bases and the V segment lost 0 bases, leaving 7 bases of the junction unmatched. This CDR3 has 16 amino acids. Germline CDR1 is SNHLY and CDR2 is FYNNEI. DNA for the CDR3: TGTGCCAGCAGTGAAGCGCTTCGGGAGGAGACCTACGAGCAGTACTTC. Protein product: CASSEALREETYEQYF.

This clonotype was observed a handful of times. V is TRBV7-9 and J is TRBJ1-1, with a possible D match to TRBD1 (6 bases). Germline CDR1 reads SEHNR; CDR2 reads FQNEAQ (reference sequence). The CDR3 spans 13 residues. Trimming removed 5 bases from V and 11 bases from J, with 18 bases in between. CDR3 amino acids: CASSRQDLRWAFF. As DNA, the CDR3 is TGTGCCAGCAGCCGACAGGATTTACGTTGGGCTTTCTTT.

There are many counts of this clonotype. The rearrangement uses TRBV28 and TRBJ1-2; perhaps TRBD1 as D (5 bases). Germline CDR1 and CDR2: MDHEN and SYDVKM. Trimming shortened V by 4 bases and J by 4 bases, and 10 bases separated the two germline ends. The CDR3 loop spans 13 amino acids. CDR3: CASSSGGFYGYTF. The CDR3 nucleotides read TGTGCCAGCAGTTCCGGGGGATTCTATGGCTACACCTTC.

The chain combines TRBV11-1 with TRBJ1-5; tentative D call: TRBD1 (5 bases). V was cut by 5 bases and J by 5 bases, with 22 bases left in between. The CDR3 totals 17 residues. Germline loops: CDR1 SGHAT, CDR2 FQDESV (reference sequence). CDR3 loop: CASSQRGQGPFYQPQHF. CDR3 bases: TGTGCCAGCAGCCAGAGGGGTCAGGGCCCCTTCTATCAGCCCCAGCATTTT.

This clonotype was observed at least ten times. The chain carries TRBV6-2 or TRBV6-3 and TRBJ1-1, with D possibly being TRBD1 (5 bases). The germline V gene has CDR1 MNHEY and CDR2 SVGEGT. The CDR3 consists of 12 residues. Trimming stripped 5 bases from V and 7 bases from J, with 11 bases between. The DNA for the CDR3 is TGTGCCAGCAGTGGGACGGTAATTGAAGCTTTCTTT. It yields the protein CASSGTVIEAFF.

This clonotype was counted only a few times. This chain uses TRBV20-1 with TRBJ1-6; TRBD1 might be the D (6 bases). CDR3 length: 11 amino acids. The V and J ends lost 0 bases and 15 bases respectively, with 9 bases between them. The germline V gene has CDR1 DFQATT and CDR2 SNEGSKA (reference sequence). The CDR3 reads CSAREGGLLHF. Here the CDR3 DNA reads TGCAGTGCTAGAGAAGGGGGGCTCCTCCACTTT.

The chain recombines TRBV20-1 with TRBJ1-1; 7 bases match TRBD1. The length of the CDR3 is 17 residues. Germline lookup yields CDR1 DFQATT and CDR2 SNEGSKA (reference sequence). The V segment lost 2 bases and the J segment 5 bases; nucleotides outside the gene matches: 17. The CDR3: CSARKFDYLQGSTEAFF. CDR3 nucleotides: TGCAGTGCTAGAAAATTTGACTATTTACAGGGGAGTACTGAAGCTTTCTTT.

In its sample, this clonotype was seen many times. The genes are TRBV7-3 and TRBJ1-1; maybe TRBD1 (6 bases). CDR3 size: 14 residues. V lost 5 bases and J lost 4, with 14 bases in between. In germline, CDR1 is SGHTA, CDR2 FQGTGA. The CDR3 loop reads CASSPTTGSTEAFF. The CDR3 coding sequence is TGTGCCAGCAGCCCGACCACAGGGAGCACTGAAGCTTTCTTT.

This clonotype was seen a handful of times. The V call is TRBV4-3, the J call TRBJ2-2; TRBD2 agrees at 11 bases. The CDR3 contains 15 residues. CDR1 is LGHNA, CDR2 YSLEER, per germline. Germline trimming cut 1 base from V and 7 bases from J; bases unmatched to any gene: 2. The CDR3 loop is CASSQVLAGGGELFF. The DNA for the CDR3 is TGCGCCAGCAGCCAAGTCCTAGCGGGGGGCGGGGAGCTGTTTTTT.

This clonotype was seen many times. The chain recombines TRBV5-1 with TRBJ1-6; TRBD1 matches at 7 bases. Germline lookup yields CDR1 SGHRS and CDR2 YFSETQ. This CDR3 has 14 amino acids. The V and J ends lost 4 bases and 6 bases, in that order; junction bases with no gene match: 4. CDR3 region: CASSPDRFNSPLHF. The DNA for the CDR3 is TGCGCCAGCAGCCCGGACAGGTTTAATTCACCCCTCCACTTT.

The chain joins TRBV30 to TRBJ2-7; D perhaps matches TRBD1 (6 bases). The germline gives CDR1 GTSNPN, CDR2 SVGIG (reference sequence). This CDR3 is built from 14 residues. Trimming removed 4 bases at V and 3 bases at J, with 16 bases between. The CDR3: CAWKQGGAFYEQYF. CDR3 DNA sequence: TGTGCCTGGAAACAAGGGGGAGCTTTCTACGAGCAGTACTTC.

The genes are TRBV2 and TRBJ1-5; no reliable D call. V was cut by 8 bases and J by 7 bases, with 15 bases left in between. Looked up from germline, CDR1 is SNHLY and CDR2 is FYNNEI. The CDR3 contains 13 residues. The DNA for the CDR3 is TGTGCCAGCCGGGAGACCCCCGGCCAGCCCCAGCATTTT. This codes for CASRETPGQPQHF.